Sequencing of this TCR beta chain was carried out in a study of OX40 agonist ivuxolimab in advanced cancers. About the research overall: Aged roughly 23 to 79 with a mean of 60 years, they were around 79% male. Over 30% of patients had received prior checkpoint inhibitor therapy. Study-level points and caveats: Among the nonresponders, some also had low normalized T-cell clonal expansion.

This clone was observed a single time. Its specificity is not known. Exclusion of a patient followed from autoimmune disease history or systemic immunosuppression. The repertoire was sequenced with immunoSEQ multiplex PCR; TCRdb's copy has only in-frame clones and lacks some. Here the sample spans 75,000 to 100,000 clones, 80% to 90% being singletons. The sequence was obtained from an adult with an advanced solid tumor such as melanoma, head and neck, liver or kidney cancer. Specimen: CD4+ or CD8+ T cells sorted from blood, collected in a trial of the OX40 agonist ivuxolimab.

The CDR3 DNA sequence: TGTGCCAGCAGCCGCGGACTAGCTATGGAGACCCAGTACTTC. This translates into CASSRGLAMETQYF. The genes are TRBV7-2 and TRBJ2-5, with TRBD2 identical over 8 bases. V was clipped by 5 bases and J by 5 bases; unmatched bases: 7. Germline V CDR1 and CDR2: SGHTA, FQGNSA. The CDR3 covers 14 residues.